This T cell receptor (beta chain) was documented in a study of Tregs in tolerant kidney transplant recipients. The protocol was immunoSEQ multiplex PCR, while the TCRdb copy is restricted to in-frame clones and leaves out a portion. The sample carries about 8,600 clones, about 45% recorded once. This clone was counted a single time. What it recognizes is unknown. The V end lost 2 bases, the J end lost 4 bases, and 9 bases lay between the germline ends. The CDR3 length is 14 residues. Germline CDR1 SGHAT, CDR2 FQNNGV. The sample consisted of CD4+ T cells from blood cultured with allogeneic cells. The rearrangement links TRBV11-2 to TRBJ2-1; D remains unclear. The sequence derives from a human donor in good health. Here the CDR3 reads CASSLMGIYNEQFF. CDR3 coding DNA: TGTGCCAGCAGCTTAATGGGGATATACAATGAGCAGTTCTTC.